Sequencing of this T cell receptor (beta chain) was carried out in a study of control samples from healthy donors and cancer patients (TCRdb year 2020). Concerning this clone: The antigen it recognizes is unknown. The sample holds no much larger clone one base away, and base qualities are not on file.

V drops 3 bases and J drops 11 bases, leaving 11 bases in between. The germline V gene yields SGHDT for CDR1 and YYEEEE for CDR2. The CDR3 holds 11 amino acids from the cysteine to the phenylalanine. Kept here is only the CDR3 DNA, which spans 33 bases and is read in frame from base 1. The library was prepared using the immunoSEQ multiplex PCR assay. Sourced from immuneACCESS, this table was stored by TCRdb with only in-frame sequences that have V and J called. A share of the clones is absent; for the studies checked, an unresolved V gene accounts for under half, and the remainder has no known explanation. The table for this sample lists approximately 170,000 clones; 92% of them were counted only once. The leading ten clones occupy 0.55% to 0.7% of the sample.

The rearranged segments are TRBV5-6 and TRBJ1-1; possibly the D gene is TRBD1, per 5 matching bases. The sample was blood. The receptor comes from a woman aged 30 to 39 in good health. At the DNA level, the sequence is TGTGCCAGCAGCTCAGGGCCTGGGGCTTTCTTT. It is translated as CASSSGPGAFF.